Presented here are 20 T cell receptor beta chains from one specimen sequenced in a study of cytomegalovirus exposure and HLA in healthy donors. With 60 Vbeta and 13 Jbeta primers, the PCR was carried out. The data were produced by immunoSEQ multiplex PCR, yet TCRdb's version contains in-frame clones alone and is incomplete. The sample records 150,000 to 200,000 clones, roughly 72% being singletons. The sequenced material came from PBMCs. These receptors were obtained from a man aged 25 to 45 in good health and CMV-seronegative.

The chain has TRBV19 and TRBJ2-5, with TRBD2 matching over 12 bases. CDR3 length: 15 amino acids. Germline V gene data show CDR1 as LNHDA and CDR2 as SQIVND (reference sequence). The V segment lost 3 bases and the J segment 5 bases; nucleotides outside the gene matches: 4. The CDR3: CASSMTSGSRETQYF. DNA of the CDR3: TGTGCCAGTAGTATGACTAGCGGGAGTCGTGAGACCCAGTACTTC.

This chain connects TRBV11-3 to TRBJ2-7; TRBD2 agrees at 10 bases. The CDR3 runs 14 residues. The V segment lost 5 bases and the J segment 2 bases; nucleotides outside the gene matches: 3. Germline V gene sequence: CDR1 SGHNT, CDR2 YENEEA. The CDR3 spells CASSRTSGAYEQYF. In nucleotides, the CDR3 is TGTGCCAGCAGCAGGACTAGCGGAGCCTACGAGCAGTACTTC. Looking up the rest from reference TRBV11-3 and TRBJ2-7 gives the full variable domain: EAGVVQSPRYKIIEKKQPVAFWCNPISGHNTLYWYLQNLGQGPELLIRYENEEAVDDSQLPKDRFSAERLKGVDSTLKIQPAELGDSAVYLCASSRTSGAYEQYFGPGTRLTVT.

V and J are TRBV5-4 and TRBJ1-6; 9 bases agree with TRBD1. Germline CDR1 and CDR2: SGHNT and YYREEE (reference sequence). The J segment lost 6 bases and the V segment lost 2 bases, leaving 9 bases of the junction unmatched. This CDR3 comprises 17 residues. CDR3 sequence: CASSFPLPGQGNSPLHF. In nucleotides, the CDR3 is TGTGCCAGCAGCTTCCCACTCCCGGGACAGGGTAATTCACCCCTCCACTTT.

The CDR3 coding sequence is TGTGCCAGCAGTGCAGGGGCTGTCACTGAAGCTTTCTTT. Translated, it gives CASSAGAVTEAFF. The chain recombines TRBV28 with TRBJ1-1; D may be TRBD1 (6 bases). The CDR3 length is 13 residues. V was shortened by 5 bases and J by 4 bases, with 11 bases between the two germline ends. Germline V gene data show CDR1 as MDHEN and CDR2 as SYDVKM.

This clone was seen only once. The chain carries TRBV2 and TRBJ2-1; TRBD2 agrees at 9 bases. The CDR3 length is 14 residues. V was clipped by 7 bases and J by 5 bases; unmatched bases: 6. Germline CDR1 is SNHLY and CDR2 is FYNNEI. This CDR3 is CASTRTSANNEQFF. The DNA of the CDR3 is TGTGCCAGCACCAGGACTAGCGCCAACAATGAGCAGTTCTTC.

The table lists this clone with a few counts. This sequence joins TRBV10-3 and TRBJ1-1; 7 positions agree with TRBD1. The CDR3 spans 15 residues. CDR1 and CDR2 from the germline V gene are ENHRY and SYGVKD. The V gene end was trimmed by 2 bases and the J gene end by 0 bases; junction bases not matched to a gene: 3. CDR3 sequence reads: CAISERGQMNTEAFF. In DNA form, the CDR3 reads TGTGCCATCAGTGAGAGGGGACAGATGAACACTGAAGCTTTCTTT.

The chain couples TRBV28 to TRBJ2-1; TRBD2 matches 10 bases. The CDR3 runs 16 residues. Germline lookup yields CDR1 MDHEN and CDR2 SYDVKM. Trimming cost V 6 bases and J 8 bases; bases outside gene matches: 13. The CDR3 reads CASSLMSSGRFDEQFF. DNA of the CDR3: TGTGCCAGCAGCCTAATGTCTAGCGGGAGATTCGATGAGCAGTTCTTC.

CDR3 coding DNA: TGTGCCAGCAGCCAGACAGGGCCCCAGTCCTACGAGCAGTACTTC. Its translation is CASSQTGPQSYEQYF. This chain links TRBV5-6 with TRBJ2-7; TRBD1 matches at 7 bases. V lost 4 bases and J lost 1; bases outside the gene matches: 8. The CDR3 spans 15 residues. Germline values: CDR1 SGHDT, CDR2 YYEEEE.

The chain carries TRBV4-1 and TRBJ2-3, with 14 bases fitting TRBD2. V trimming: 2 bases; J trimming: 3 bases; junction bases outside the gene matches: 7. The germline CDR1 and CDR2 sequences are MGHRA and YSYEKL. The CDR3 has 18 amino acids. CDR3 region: CASSQNTGLAGATDTQYF. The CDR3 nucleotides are TGCGCCAGCAGCCAAAATACGGGACTAGCGGGAGCGACAGATACGCAGTATTTT.

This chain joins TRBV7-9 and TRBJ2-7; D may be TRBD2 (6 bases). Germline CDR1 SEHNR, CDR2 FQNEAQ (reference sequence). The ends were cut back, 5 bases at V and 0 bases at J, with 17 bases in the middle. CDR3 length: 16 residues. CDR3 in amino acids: CASSATRSGYSYEQYF. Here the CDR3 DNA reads TGTGCCAGCAGCGCCACCCGAAGCGGGTACTCCTACGAGCAGTACTTC.

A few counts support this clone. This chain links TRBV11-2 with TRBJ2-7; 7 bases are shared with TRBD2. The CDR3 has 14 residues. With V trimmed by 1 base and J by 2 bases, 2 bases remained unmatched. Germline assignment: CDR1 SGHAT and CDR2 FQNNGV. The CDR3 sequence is CASSLGGGTYEQYF. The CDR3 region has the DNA TGTGCCAGCAGCTTAGGCGGGGGAACCTACGAGCAGTACTTC.

The CDR3 is CASSQDRGLGNTIYF. The CDR3 region has the DNA TGTGCCAGCAGTCAGGACAGGGGGCTTGGAAACACCATATATTTT. The V and J genes are TRBV6-1 and TRBJ1-3; TRBD1 aligns across 11 bases. This CDR3 contains 15 residues. Losses at the gene ends were 5 bases for V and 3 bases for J; bases not matched to a gene: 3. Germline V lookup: CDR1 MNHNS, CDR2 SASEGT.

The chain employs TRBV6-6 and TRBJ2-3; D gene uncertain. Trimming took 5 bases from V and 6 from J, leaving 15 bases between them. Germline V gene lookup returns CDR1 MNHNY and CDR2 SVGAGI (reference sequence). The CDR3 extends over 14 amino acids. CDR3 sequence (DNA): TGTGCCAGCAGTACACTACCGGCTGCCGATACGCAGTATTTT. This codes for CASSTLPAADTQYF.

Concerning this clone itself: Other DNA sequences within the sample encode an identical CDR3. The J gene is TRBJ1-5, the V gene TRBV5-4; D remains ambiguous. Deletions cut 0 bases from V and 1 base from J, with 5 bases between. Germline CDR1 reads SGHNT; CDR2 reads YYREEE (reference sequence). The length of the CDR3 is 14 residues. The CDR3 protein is CASSLGGSNQPQHF. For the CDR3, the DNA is TGTGCCAGCAGCTTGGGAGGGAGCAATCAGCCCCAGCATTTT.

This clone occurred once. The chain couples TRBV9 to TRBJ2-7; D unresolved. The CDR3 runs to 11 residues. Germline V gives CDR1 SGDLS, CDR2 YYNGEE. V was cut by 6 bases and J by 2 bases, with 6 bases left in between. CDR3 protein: CASTSTYEQYF. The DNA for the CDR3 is TGTGCCAGCACCTCTACCTACGAGCAGTACTTC.

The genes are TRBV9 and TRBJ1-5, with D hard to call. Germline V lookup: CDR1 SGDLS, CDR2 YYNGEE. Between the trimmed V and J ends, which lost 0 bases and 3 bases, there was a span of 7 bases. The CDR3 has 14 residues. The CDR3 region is CASSVGGTNQPQHF. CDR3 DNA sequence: TGTGCCAGCAGCGTAGGAGGAACCAATCAGCCCCAGCATTTT.

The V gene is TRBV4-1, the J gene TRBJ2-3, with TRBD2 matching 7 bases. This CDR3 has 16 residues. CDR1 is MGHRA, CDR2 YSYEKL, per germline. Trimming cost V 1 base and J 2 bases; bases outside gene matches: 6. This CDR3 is CASSQGLAEATDTQYF. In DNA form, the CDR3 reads TGCGCCAGCAGCCAAGGCCTAGCGGAAGCCACAGATACGCAGTATTTT.

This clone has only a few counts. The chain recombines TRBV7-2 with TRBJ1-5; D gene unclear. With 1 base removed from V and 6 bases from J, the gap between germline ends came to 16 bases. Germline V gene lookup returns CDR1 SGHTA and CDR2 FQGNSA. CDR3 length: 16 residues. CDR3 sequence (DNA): TGTGCCAGCAGCTTAGGGAAAGGTATTTCGGGTCAGCCCCAGCATTTT. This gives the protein CASSLGKGISGQPQHF.

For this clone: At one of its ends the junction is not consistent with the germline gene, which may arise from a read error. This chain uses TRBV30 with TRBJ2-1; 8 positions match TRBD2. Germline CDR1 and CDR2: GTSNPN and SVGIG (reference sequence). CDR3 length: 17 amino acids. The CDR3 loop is CVWSGRTSRSSYNEQFF. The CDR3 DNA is TGTGTCTGGAGTGGTCGGACTAGCCGGAGCTCCTACAATGAGCAGTTCTTC. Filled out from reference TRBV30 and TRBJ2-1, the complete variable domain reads SQTIHQWPATLVQPVGSPLSLECTVEGTSNPNLYWYRQAAGRGLQLLFYSVGIGQISSEVPQNLSASRPQDRQFILSSKKLLLSDSGFYLCVWSGRTSRSSYNEQFFGPGTRLTVL.

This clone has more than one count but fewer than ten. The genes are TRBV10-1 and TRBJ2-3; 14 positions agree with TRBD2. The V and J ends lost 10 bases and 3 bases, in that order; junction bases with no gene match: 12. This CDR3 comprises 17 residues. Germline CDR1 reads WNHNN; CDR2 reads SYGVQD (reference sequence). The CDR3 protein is CATGTSGRGSKTDTQYF. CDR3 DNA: TGCGCCACCGGGACTAGCGGGAGAGGGAGCAAGACAGATACGCAGTATTTT.